The entry below gives a single T cell receptor (beta chain) sequence along with its context. The antigen this receptor binds is unknown. No base qualities exist here, and no much larger clone lies one base off it. This record belongs to a study of identifying expanded T cells in peripheral blood (dated by TCRdb to about 2019). Background for the entire study: Separate aliquots of the same genomic DNA pool were sequenced to produce technical replicates, and four replicates were compared in pairs.

Study-wide findings and limitations: The binomial model flagged approximately 1.2 differentially abundant clones between technical replicates but 15 to 17 over two weeks and approximately 18 over about 4 weeks. Across all healthy-donor time intervals, the beta-binomial model significantly lowered both the number of clones called differentially abundant and the false-positive rate. It was expected by the authors that biological variance in healthy repertoires might increase further over much longer intervals, such as months to years. Variance in clone template counts between approximately two-week samples significantly increased with total template count across all healthy donors.

TCRbeta CDR3 regions were profiled with the immunoSEQ Assay using bias-controlled multiplex PCR amplification of genomic DNA. On the authors' methods: The absolute abundance of each unique TCRbeta CDR3 region was quantified after sequences were collapsed and filtered. Differential abundance was assessed using a binomial (Fisher-equivalent) model and a beta-binomial model in which time-dependent variance fitted from healthy donors was added. Clones with fewer than 5 combined templates were removed, and differential abundance was called for clones with a Benjamini-Hochberg FDR below 0.01. Beta-binomial variance was modeled as a function of total template count across the two samples using the form v = (b*log(k)+a)^2. In TCRdb, the immuneACCESS table is reduced to in-frame sequences with V and J assigned. These tables do not hold every clone; where another copy was compared, an unresolved V gene accounts for under half, and the others remain unexplained. Clonal size and the V and J genes are those of that table, whereas D and trimming came from the DNA. The sample table lists 50,000 to 60,000 clones, about four fifths of them with a count of one. Roughly 15% of the sample rests with the top ten.

Trimming takes 2 bases from V and 0 bases from J, and the germline ends sit 20 bases apart. The CDR3 contains 19 residues, cysteine and phenylalanine counted. The sequence is cut down to CDR3 DNA, 57 bases in frame from base 1. No immune events, such as infections, were documented for the healthy donors during the collection period. Blood repertoires from healthy donors were used as a training cohort for calibrating time-dependent variance in a beta-binomial model of differential abundance of T-cell clones. The training cohort comprised approximately 10 healthy donors, 3 female and 7 male. Donor ages ranged from about 29 to 70 years, with an average of approximately 43 years. Whole blood from each healthy donor was obtained from a commercial supplier and was collected at three time points 2 to 3 weeks apart. For immunosequencing, genomic DNA was extracted from whole blood that had not been sorted.

The sequence joins TRBV23-1 to TRBJ2-1; the D gene is unclear. TRBV23-1 is an ORF, with its function uncertain. Sequenced sample: blood. The clonotype was recovered from a person aged 18 to 69 in good health. The DNA sequence follows: TGCGCCAGCAGTCAAATAGGGCGACTGCACGATAGCTCCTACAATGAGCAGTTCTTC. Translated, it gives CASSQIGRLHDSSYNEQFF.